Sequencing of this T cell receptor beta chain was carried out in a study of shared clonotypes between healthy human individuals (dated by TCRdb to 2019 to 2021). Background on the whole study: The cohort included a few men and a couple of women between 18 and 49 years of age. For each donor, CD4 naive and CD4 memory were each given three plates, CD8 naive was given two plates, and CD8 memory was given one plate. To estimate repertoire size and how much clonotypes are shared between individuals, the study performed deep sequencing of blood TCR repertoires from roughly five healthy adults. To increase sequencing depth and limit assay-specific biases, different laboratories used diverse techniques to prepare libraries and sequence TCR repertoires. Between about 0.8 and 9.5 billion PBMCs per donor were obtained by leukapheresis. Overall study results and their limits: The small number of donors limited the genetic and exposure-history diversity represented. Based on pairwise subsampling, the degree of clonotype sharing among donors was expected to be affected by sequencing depth. Across a few donors, roughly 5.1% of naive CD4, over 3% of naive CD8, 2.3% of memory CD4, and under 0.45% of memory CD8 clonotypes were shared. Rarefaction of sorted-subset datasets indicated incomplete sequencing despite the large sequencing depth. Higher generation probabilities were observed for clonotypes shared by all four sorted-subset donors than for non-shared clonotypes. Sampling was restricted to blood, and TCR repertoires in tissue are likely to differ from TCR repertoires in blood. Larger estimated clonotype richness was generally found for naive subsets than for memory subsets.

A remark on this clone: Its recognized antigen is unknown. Per-nucleotide qualities are absent, and no much larger clonotype sits a single base away.

Using the deep immunoSEQ assay, multiplex PCR amplified TCR CDR3 regions from genomic DNA. Extracted genomic DNA from each cell subset was spread evenly across all wells of several immunoSEQ 96-well plates, with each plate serving as a replicate. For sorted subsets, each replicate PCR was loaded with approximately 200 ng genomic DNA, equivalent to approximately 33,000 T cell genomes. Purified libraries were quantified with a Qubit 3.0 fluorometer, sized on a Bioanalyzer 2100, and re-quantified with the KAPA Library Quantification kit. Every immunoSEQ 96-well plate was sequenced on a dedicated single-read 150-cycle Illumina NextSeq 550 flow cell. On the study's bioinformatics: The immunoSEQ output contained only junctional sequences without quality scores, so filtering could not match that applied to full-length reads. To assign V/J genes and CDR3, sequences were annotated using PyIR, a Python wrapper for IgBLAST v1.9, with IMGT germline references. Reads with weak V/J assignments (E-value above 1e-6), missing CDR3, stop codons, out-of-frame junctions, or ambiguous translated residues were removed. V3J clonotypes were defined by identical inferred V gene, J gene, and CDR3 amino acid sequence. The percentage overlap between two repertoires was calculated by dividing the number of shared unique clonotypes by the size of the smaller repertoire. Three approaches were used to assess repertoire richness: RTK rarefaction, the Chao1 estimator, and Recon v2.1 estimates of unobserved clonotypes. Generation probabilities were computed with OLGA for all TCRbeta clonotypes obtained by the gDNA method from a handful of donors. As stored in TCRdb, this immuneACCESS dataset retains in-frame rearrangements with V and J assigned. A fraction of the clones does not appear; measured against another copy, unresolved V genes explain less than half of the discrepancy, and the remainder lacks a known reason. The DNA was the basis for D and trimming; V, J and clone size are from that table. The table for this sample lists over a million clones; approximately 76% of them were counted only once. In total, the top ten clones hold roughly 1.4% of the sample.

V is shortened by 5 bases, J by 1 base, and the region joining them spans 15 bases. From the cysteine through the phenylalanine, the CDR3 covers 15 amino acids. Only CDR3 DNA is held: 45 bases, read in frame from base 1. CDR1 and CDR2, looked up from the germline V gene (reference sequence), are PRHDT and FYEKMQ. Healthy HIV-negative adults with no recently reported acute infections or vaccinations were included as donors. All donors were Caucasian adults living in Nashville, Tennessee, USA. CD4+ T cells were enriched through magnetic negative selection, after which naive cells were positively selected on CD45RA and the remaining negative fraction served as the memory subset. Blood was obtained by leukapheresis, after which PBMCs were separated by Ficoll-Histopaque density gradient centrifugation and cryopreserved in liquid nitrogen vapor phase. Purity and quantity of every magnetically sorted T cell population were checked by analytical flow cytometry. Genomic DNA was isolated from each sorted fraction and quantified by UV absorbance on a Nanodrop 2000c.

This clonotype originated in a man in his late teens or twenties in good health. The sequencing input was memory CD4+ T cells sorted from blood. According to the study, the label for this sample's cell subset or site signals: CD45RA-negative fraction. The chain employs TRBV13 and TRBJ2-7; a weak D assignment points to TRBD1 (6 bases agree). Here the CDR3 is given as CASSPPGTWSYEQYF. The DNA reads TGTGCCAGCAGCCCGCCTGGGACATGGTCCTACGAGCAGTACTTC.